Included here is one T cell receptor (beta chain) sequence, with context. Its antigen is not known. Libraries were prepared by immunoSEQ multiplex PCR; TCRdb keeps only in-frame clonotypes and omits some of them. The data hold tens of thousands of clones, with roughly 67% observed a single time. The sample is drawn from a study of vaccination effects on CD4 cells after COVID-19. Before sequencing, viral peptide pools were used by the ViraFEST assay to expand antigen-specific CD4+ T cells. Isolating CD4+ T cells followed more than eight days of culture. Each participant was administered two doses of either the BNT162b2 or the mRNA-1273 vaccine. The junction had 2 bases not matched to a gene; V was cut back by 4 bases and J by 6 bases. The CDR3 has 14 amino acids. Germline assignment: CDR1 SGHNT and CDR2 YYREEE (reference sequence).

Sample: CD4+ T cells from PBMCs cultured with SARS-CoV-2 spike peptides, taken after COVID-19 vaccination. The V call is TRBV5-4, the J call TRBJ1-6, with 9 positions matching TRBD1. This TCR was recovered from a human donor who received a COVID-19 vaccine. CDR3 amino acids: CASSVDRGNSPLHF. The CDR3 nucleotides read TGTGCCAGCAGCGTGGACAGGGGTAATTCACCCCTCCACTTT.